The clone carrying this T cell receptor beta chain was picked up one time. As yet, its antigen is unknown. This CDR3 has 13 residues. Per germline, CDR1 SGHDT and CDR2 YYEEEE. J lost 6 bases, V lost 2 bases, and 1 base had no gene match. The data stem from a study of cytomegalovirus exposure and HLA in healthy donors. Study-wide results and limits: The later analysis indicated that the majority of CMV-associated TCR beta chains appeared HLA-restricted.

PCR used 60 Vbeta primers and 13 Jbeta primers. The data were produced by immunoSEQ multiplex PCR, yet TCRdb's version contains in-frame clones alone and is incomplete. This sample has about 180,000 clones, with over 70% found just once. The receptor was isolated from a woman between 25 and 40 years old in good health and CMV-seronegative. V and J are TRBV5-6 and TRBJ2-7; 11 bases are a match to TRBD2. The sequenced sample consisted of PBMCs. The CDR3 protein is CASSLGTSGEQYF. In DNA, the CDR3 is TGTGCCAGCAGCTTAGGGACTAGCGGCGAGCAGTACTTC. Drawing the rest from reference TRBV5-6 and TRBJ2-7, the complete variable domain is DAGVTQSPTHLIKTRGQQVTLRCSPKSGHDTVSWYQQALGQGPQFIFQYYEEEERQRGNFPDRFSGHQFPNYSSELNVNALLLGDSALYLCASSLGTSGEQYFGPGTRLTVT.